This TCR beta chain was identified during a study of cytomegalovirus exposure and HLA in healthy donors. Study-wide results and limits: Earlier results showed most TCR beta V segments being productive about 87% or about 30% of the time. A later analysis associated 15,000 or so TCR beta sequences with HLA alleles at a 0.05 false discovery rate. TCR beta chains numbering more than 150 were designated cytomegalovirus-associated.

Regarding this clone: Its target is not known.

Unrecorded immune exposure was likely among donors, who were nominally healthy when sampled. The PCR made use of 60 Vbeta and 13 Jbeta primers. Libraries were prepared by immunoSEQ multiplex PCR; TCRdb keeps only in-frame clonotypes and omits some of them. The sample contains about 200,000 clones, approximately 83% of which appear only once. Trimming cost V 1 base and J 6 bases, with 13 bases left between them. The CDR3 consists of 14 residues. Germline V gives CDR1 SNHLY, CDR2 FYNNEI. This TCR derives from a girl aged 5 to 17 in good health and CMV-seronegative. Sequencing was performed on PBMCs. The V gene is TRBV2, the J gene TRBJ2-7; TRBD1 is a possible D gene (5 bases). The CDR3 region is CASSEEGLPSEQYF. The DNA of the CDR3 is TGTGCCAGCAGTGAAGAGGGGCTTCCCAGCGAGCAGTACTTC.